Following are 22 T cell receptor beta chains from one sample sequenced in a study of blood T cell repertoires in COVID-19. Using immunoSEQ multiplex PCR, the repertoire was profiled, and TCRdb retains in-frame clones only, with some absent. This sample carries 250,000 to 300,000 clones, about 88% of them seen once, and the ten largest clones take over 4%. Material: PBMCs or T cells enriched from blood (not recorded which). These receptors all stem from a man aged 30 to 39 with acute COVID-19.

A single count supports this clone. The CDR3 is CASSMNRDREAFF. CDR3 sequence (DNA): TGTGCCAGCAGCATGAACCGGGACAGGGAAGCTTTCTTT. This rearrangement joins TRBV7-8 to TRBJ1-1; TRBD1 agrees at 8 bases. After removal of 5 bases from V and 8 bases from J, the junction contained 7 bases not matched to a gene. The germline CDR1 and CDR2 sequences are SGHVS and FQNEAQ. CDR3 length: 13 amino acids.

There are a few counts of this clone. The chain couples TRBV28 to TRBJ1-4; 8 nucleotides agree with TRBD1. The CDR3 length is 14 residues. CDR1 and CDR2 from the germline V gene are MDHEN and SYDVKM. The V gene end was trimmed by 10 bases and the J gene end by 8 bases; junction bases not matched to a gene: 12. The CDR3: CAIRDTGGREKLFF. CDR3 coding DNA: TGTGCCATCCGAGATACAGGGGGTAGAGAAAAACTGTTTTTT.

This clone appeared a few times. The CDR3 spells CASSSRQAQPLNTEAFF. The CDR3 DNA reads TGTGCCAGCAGTTCCCGACAGGCGCAACCCTTGAACACTGAAGCTTTCTTT. This chain uses TRBV6-2 or TRBV6-3 with TRBJ1-1; weak D call: TRBD1 (6 bases). The CDR3 loop spans 17 amino acids. The V end was cut by 4 bases, the J end by 0 bases, with 18 bases between. Germline loops: CDR1 MNHEY, CDR2 SVGEGT.

As DNA, the CDR3 is TGTGCCAGCAGCTCAACAGGGAAGGGGGCTGTAGGCTACACCTTC. Protein: CASSSTGKGAVGYTF. This sequence joins TRBV3-1 (or the pseudogene TRBV3-2) and TRBJ1-2, with TRBD1 matching 7 bases. The CDR3 loop spans 15 amino acids. V gave up 5 bases and J gave up 8 bases; unmatched junction bases: 14. CDR1 is LGHDT, CDR2 YNNKEL, per germline (reference sequence).

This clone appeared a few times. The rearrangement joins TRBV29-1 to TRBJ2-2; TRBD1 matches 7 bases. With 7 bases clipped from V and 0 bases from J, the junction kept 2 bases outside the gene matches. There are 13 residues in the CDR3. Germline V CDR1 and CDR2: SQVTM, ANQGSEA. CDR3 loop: CSGQGSNTGELFF. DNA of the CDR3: TGCAGCGGACAGGGTTCGAACACCGGGGAGCTGTTTTTT.

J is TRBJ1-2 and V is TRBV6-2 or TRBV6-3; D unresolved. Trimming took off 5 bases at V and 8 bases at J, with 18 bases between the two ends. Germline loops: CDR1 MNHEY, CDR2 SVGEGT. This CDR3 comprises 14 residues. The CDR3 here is CASSQSLRPEGYTF. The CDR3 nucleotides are TGTGCCAGCAGTCAATCCCTGCGGCCGGAGGGCTACACCTTC.

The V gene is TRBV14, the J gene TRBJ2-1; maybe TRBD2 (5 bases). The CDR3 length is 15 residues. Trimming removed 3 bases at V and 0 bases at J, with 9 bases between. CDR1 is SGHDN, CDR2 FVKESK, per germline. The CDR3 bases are TGTGCCAGCAGCCAGCTGGCGGGCTCCTACAATGAGCAGTTCTTC. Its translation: CASSQLAGSYNEQFF.

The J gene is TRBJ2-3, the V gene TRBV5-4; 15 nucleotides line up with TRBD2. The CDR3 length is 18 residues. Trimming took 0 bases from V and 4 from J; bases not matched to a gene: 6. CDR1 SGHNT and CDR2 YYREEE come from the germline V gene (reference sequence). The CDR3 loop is CASSLAWTSGGAPDTQYF. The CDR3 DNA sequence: TGTGCCAGCAGCTTGGCCTGGACTAGCGGGGGGGCTCCAGATACGCAGTATTTT.

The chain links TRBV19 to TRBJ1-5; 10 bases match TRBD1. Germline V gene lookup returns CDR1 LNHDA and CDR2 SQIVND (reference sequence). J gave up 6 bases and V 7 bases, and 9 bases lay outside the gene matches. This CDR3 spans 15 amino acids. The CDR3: CASKAWDRGSQPQHF. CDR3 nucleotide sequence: TGTGCCAGTAAGGCTTGGGACAGGGGTTCTCAGCCCCAGCATTTT.

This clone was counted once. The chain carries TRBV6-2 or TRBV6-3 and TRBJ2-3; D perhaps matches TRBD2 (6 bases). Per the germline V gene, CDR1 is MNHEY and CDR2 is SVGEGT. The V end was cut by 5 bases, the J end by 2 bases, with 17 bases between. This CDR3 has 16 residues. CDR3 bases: TGTGCCAGCAGTCCCACCGGGCTAGCGAACACAGATACGCAGTATTTT. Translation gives CASSPTGLANTDTQYF.

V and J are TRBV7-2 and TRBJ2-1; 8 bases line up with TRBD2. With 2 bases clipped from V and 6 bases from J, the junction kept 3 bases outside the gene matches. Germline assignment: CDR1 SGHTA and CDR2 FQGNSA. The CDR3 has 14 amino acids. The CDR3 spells CASSLLAGGNEQFF. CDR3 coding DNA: TGTGCCAGCAGCTTACTAGCGGGCGGCAATGAGCAGTTCTTC.

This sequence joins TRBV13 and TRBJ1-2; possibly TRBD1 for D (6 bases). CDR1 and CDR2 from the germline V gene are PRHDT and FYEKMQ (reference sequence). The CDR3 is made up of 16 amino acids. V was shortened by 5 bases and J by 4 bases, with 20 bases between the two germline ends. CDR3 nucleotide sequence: TGTGCCAGCAGCACCCGGACAGCCTCGGACGGCTATGGCTACACCTTC. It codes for CASSTRTASDGYGYTF.

CDR3 region: CASSLILAGTDTQYF. DNA of the CDR3: TGTGCCAGCAGCTTAATACTAGCGGGTACAGATACGCAGTATTTT. V is TRBV7-2 and J is TRBJ2-3; 9 bases fit TRBD2. The CDR3 totals 15 residues. V shed 2 bases and J 3 bases; nucleotides not matched to a gene: 3. Per germline, CDR1 SGHTA and CDR2 FQGNSA. Complete variable domain (other parts from reference TRBV7-2 and TRBJ2-3): GAGVSQSPSNKVTEKGKDVELRCDPISGHTALYWYRQSLGQGLEFLIYFQGNSAPDKSGLPSDRFSAERTGGSVSTLTIQRTQQEDSAVYLCASSLILAGTDTQYFGPGTRLTVL.

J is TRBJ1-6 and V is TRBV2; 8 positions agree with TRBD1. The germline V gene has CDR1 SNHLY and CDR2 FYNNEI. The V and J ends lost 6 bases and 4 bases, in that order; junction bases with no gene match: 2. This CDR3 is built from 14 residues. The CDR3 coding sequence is TGTGCCAGCAGCCGGGACAGGTATAATTCACCCCTCCACTTT. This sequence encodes CASSRDRYNSPLHF.

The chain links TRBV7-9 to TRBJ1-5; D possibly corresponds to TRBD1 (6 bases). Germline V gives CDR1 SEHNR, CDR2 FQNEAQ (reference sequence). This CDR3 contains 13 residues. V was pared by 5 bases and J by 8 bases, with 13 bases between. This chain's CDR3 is CASSSRGKEPQHF. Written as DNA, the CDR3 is TGTGCCAGCAGCAGTAGGGGGAAGGAGCCCCAGCATTTT.

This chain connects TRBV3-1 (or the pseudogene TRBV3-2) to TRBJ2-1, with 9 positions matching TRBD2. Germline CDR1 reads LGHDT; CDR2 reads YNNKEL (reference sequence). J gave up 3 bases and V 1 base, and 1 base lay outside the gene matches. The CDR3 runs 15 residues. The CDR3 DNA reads TGTGCCAGCAGCCAAGGACTAGCGGACTACAATGAGCAGTTCTTC. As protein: CASSQGLADYNEQFF.

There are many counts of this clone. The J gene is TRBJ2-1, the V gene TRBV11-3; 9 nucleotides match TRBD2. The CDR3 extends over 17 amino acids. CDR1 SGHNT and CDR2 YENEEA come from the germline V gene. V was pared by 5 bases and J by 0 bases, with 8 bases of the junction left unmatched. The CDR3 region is CASSRASGTSSYNEQFF. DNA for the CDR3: TGTGCCAGCAGCCGAGCTAGCGGGACGAGCTCCTACAATGAGCAGTTCTTC.

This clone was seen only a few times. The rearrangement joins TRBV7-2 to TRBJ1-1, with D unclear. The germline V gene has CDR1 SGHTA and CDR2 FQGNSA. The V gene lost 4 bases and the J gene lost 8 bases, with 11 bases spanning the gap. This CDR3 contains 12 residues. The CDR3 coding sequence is TGTGCCAGCAGCTCACAATTAAAAGAAGCTTTCTTT. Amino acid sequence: CASSSQLKEAFF.

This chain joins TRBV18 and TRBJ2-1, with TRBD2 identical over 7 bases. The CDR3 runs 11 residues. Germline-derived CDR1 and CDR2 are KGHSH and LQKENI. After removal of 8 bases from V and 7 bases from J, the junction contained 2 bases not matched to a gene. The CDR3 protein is CASVGGNEQFF. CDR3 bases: TGTGCCAGCGTGGGGGGGAATGAGCAGTTCTTC. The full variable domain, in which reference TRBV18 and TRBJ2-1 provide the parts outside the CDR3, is NAGVMQNPRHLVRRRGQEARLRCSPMKGHSHVYWYRQLPEEGLKFMVYLQKENIIDESGMPKERFSAEFPKEGPSILRIQQVVRGDSAAYFCASVGGNEQFFGPGTRLTVL.

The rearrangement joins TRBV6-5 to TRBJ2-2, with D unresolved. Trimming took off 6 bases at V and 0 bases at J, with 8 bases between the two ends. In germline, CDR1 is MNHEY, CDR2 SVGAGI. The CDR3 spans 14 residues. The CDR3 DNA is TGTGCCAGCAGCCCCGGTGCGAACACCGGGGAGCTGTTTTTT. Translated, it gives CASSPGANTGELFF.

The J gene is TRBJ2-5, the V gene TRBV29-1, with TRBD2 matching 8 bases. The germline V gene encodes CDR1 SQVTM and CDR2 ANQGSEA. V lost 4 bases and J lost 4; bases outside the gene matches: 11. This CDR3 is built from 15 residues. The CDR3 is CSVVSGGGFVETQYF. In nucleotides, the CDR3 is TGCAGCGTTGTATCCGGGGGGGGTTTCGTAGAGACCCAGTACTTC.

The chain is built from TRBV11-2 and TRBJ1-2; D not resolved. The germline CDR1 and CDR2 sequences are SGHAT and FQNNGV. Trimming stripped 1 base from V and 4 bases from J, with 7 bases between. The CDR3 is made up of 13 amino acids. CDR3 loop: CASSLGPGYGYTF. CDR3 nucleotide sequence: TGTGCCAGCAGCTTAGGGCCAGGCTATGGCTACACCTTC.